A single sample is the source of the 12 T cell receptor beta chains below, sequenced in a study of siplizumab effects on memory and regulatory T cells. The table came from immunoSEQ multiplex PCR; TCRdb's copy has only in-frame clones and leaves some out. The sample contains about 110,000 clones, roughly 94% of which appear only once. The sample comprised Tregs sorted from blood. These TCRs come from a human donor in good health.

The chain carries TRBV5-1 and TRBJ2-7, with 7 nucleotides matching TRBD1. The trim removed 5 bases at V and 0 bases at J, leaving 11 bases unmatched. The CDR3 covers 16 residues. Germline CDR1 reads SGHRS; CDR2 reads YFSETQ. Here the CDR3 reads CASSSTGTVGSYEQYF. The CDR3 region has the DNA TGCGCCAGCAGTTCCACCGGGACAGTGGGCTCCTACGAGCAGTACTTC.

The CDR3 loop is CASSSPDGSGRTDNEQFF. CDR3 coding DNA: TGTGCCAGCAGCTCCCCCGATGGGAGCGGGAGGACCGACAATGAGCAGTTCTTC. The genes are TRBV5-4 and TRBJ2-1, with 9 positions matching TRBD2. The CDR3 sequence is 18 residues long. J was trimmed by 5 bases and V by 3 bases; bases with no gene match: 15. Germline V lookup: CDR1 SGHNT, CDR2 YYREEE (reference sequence). Variable domain in full (rest from reference TRBV5-4 and TRBJ2-1): ETGVTQSPTHLIKTRGQQVTLRCSSQSGHNTVSWYQQALGQGPQFIFQYYREEENGRGNFPPRFSGLQFPNYSSELNVNALELDDSALYLCASSSPDGSGRTDNEQFFGPGTRLTVL.

The rearrangement links TRBV5-1 to TRBJ2-5; tentative D call: TRBD2 (6 bases). The CDR3 has 14 residues. V was pared by 5 bases and J by 7 bases, with 18 bases between. Germline loops: CDR1 SGHRS, CDR2 YFSETQ. CDR3 protein: CASRPGLGIGTQYF. DNA for the CDR3: TGCGCCAGCAGGCCGGGACTGGGAATTGGGACCCAGTACTTC.

The chain has TRBV6-5 and TRBJ2-1, with 7 bases identical to TRBD1. The trim removed 5 bases at V and 0 bases at J, leaving 4 bases unmatched. The CDR3 length is 15 residues. Per the germline V gene, CDR1 is MNHEY and CDR2 is SVGAGI. This CDR3 reads CASSKQGFSYNEQFF. Here the CDR3 DNA reads TGTGCCAGCAGTAAACAGGGGTTCTCCTACAATGAGCAGTTCTTC.

The chain recombines TRBV6-6 with TRBJ2-2; D may be TRBD1 or TRBD2 (5 bases each). V lost 7 bases to trimming and J lost 4 bases, with 19 bases between them. CDR1 and CDR2 (germline): MNHNY, SVGAGI (reference sequence). CDR3 length: 16 residues. The CDR3, as DNA: TGTGCCAGCACCCCACACGGGACCCGCCGCACCGGGGAGCTGTTTTTT. This translates into CASTPHGTRRTGELFF.

The chain couples TRBV18 to TRBJ1-2; the D gene is possibly TRBD1 (6 bases). V dropped 3 bases and J dropped 7 bases, with 15 bases sitting between them. Germline lookup yields CDR1 KGHSH and CDR2 LQKENI. The CDR3 spans 14 residues. CDR3 DNA sequence: TGTGCCAGCTCACCCACGGGGGGCACAGGTGGCTACACCTTC. Its protein product is CASSPTGGTGGYTF.

The chain carries TRBV18 and TRBJ2-4; D is ambiguous. This CDR3 contains 13 residues. The V end was cut by 3 bases, the J end by 5 bases, with 8 bases between. The germline CDR1 and CDR2 sequences are KGHSH and LQKENI. The CDR3 loop reads CASSPVAENIQYF. As DNA, the CDR3 is TGTGCCAGCTCACCGGTGGCGGAAAACATTCAGTACTTC. The full variable domain, in which reference TRBV18 and TRBJ2-4 provide the parts outside the CDR3, is NAGVMQNPRHLVRRRGQEARLRCSPMKGHSHVYWYRQLPEEGLKFMVYLQKENIIDESGMPKERFSAEFPKEGPSILRIQQVVRGDSAAYFCASSPVAENIQYFGAGTRLSVL.

The CDR3 nucleotides read TGTGCCAGCATTACCCCTAACTATGGCTACACCTTC. Its protein product is CASITPNYGYTF. The rearrangement uses TRBV7-4 and TRBJ1-2; D gene ambiguous. The CDR3 totals 12 residues. The germline V and J ends were trimmed by 7 bases and 0 bases, with 6 bases remaining between them. CDR1 is SGHVT, CDR2 SQSDAQ, per germline. The entire variable domain, with the rest obtained from reference TRBV7-4 and TRBJ1-2, is as follows: GAGVSQSPRYKVAKRGRDVALRCDSISGHVTLYWYRQTLGQGSEVLTYSQSDAQRDKSGRPSGRFSAERPERSVSTLKIQRTEQGDSAVYLCASITPNYGYTFGSGTRLTVV.

This chain joins TRBV18 and TRBJ2-7, with 9 bases lining up with TRBD1. V trimming: 6 bases; J trimming: 4 bases; junction bases outside the gene matches: 10. Germline-derived CDR1 and CDR2 are KGHSH and LQKENI. The CDR3 spans 15 residues. The CDR3 protein is CASSEAGTGSYEQYF. In nucleotides, the CDR3 is TGTGCCAGCTCCGAAGCAGGGACAGGGAGTTACGAGCAGTACTTC.

This chain links TRBV5-1 with TRBJ2-1; 8 bases are a match to TRBD2. V dropped 4 bases and J dropped 5; count of bases not matched to a gene: 11. The germline gives CDR1 SGHRS, CDR2 YFSETQ. CDR3 length: 16 residues. The CDR3 protein is CASSRLAGLGDNEQFF. The CDR3 DNA follows: TGCGCCAGCAGCAGATTAGCGGGGCTGGGAGACAATGAGCAGTTCTTC.

The count of this clone is one. The chain couples TRBV27 to TRBJ2-1; 7 positions agree with TRBD2. V shed 4 bases and J 5 bases; nucleotides not matched to a gene: 5. CDR1 and CDR2 (germline): MNHEY, SMNVEV (reference sequence). This CDR3 has 14 residues. The CDR3 loop is CASSSGLVDNEQFF. The CDR3 nucleotides are TGTGCCAGCAGTTCAGGACTAGTTGACAATGAGCAGTTCTTC.

This clone has a single count. The chain uses TRBV19 and TRBJ1-2, with TRBD1 identical over 8 bases. Per germline, CDR1 LNHDA and CDR2 SQIVND (reference sequence). The CDR3 spans 14 residues. V was pared by 1 base and J by 5 bases, with 3 bases of the junction left unmatched. The CDR3 nucleotides read TGTGCCAGTAGTATAGGGACAGGGCCGTATGGCTACACCTTC. Translation gives CASSIGTGPYGYTF.